This T cell receptor (beta chain) came from a study of blood T cell repertoires in COVID-19. This table comes from immunoSEQ multiplex PCR, and its TCRdb copy is limited to in-frame clones, with some not included. The sample records some 250,000 clones, 88% being singletons. The sample consisted of peripheral blood. The sequence was obtained from a woman between 40 and 50 years old who had recovered from COVID-19.

CDR3 sequence (DNA): TGTGCCAGCAGCCCTCTCGCGGGGCGAACCTACAATGAGCAGTTCTTC. This encodes CASSPLAGRTYNEQFF. The chain combines TRBV14 with TRBJ2-1, with D possibly TRBD2 on 6 matching bases. The CDR3 spans 16 residues. V dropped 4 bases and J dropped 2 bases, with 15 bases sitting between them. Germline assignment: CDR1 SGHDN and CDR2 FVKESK. Together with reference TRBV14 and TRBJ2-1, the CDR3 gives the full variable domain: EAGVTQFPSHSVIEKGQTVTLRCDPISGHDNLYWYRRVMGKEIKFLLHFVKESKQDESGMPNNRFLAERTGGTYSTLKVQPAELEDSGVYFCASSPLAGRTYNEQFFGPGTRLTVL.